Reported below is one T cell receptor (beta chain). Its antigen is as yet unknown. This entry comes from a study of T cells in localized non-small cell lung cancer. Overall study results and limits: Heterogeneity remains possible because sequencing was limited to only one tumor region.

Data came from immunoSEQ multiplex PCR; TCRdb stores just in-frame clones and leaves some out. In the table there are about 20,000 clones, 83% of which are singletons. Trimming pared 5 bases from V and 5 bases from J, leaving 13 bases between. CDR1 and CDR2 (germline): LNHNV, YYDKDF (reference sequence). This CDR3 contains 14 residues. The TCR sequence derives from a man between 40 and 70 years old with stage I lung adenocarcinoma. Sequencing used peripheral blood, obtained before any cancer treatment. The chain recombines TRBV15 with TRBJ2-1; D is uncertain. In nucleotides, the CDR3 is TGTGCCACCAGCTGGACCCTTGGGGACAATGAGCAGTTCTTC. Protein: CATSWTLGDNEQFF.